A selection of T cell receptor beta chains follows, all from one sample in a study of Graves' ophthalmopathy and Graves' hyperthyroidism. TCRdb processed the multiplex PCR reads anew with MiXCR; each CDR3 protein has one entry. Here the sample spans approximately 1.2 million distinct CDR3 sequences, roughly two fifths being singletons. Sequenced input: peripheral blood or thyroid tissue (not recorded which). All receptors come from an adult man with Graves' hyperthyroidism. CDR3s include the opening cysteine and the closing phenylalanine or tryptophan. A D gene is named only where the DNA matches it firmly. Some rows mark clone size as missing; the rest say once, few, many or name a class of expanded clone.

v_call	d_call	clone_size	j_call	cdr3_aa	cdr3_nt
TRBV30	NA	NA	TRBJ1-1	CAWSFRLGTEAFF	TGTGCCTGGAGTTTCCGGTTGGGCACTGAAGCTTTCTTT
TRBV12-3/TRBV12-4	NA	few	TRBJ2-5	CASRAGTRETQYF	TGTGCCAGCAGAGCAGGGACCCGAGAGACCCAGTACTTC
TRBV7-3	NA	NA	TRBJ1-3	CASSRYGGGFGNTIYF	TGTGCCAGCAGTCGATACGGCGGGGGATTTGGAAACACCATATATTTT
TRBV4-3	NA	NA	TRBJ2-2	CASSQDGVSGELFF	TGCGCCAGCAGCCAAGACGGGGTCTCCGGGGAGCTGTTTTTT
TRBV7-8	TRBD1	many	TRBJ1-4	CASSTRRTGGEKLFF	TGTGCCAGCAGTACCAGACGGACAGGTGGGGAAAAACTGTTTTTT
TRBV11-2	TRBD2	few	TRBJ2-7	CASSPPAGGDYEQYF	TGTGCCAGCAGCCCCCCCGCCGGGGGGGACTACGAGCAGTACTTC
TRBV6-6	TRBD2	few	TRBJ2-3	CAGSELADSTDTQYF	TGTGCCGGCAGTGAACTAGCGGATAGCACAGATACGCAGTATTTT
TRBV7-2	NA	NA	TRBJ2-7	CASSLPAWGEQYF	TGTGCCAGCAGCCTCCCCGCATGGGGCGAGCAGTACTTC
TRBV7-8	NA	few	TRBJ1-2	CASSLQEKYGYTF	TGTGCCAGCAGCTTACAGGAGAAATATGGCTACACCTTC
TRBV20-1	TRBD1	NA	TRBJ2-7	CSARQGGLLRNEQYF	TGCAGTGCGAGACAGGGGGGGCTTCTTCGGAACGAGCAGTACTTC
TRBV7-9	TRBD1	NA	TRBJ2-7	CASSENEGAFYEQYF	TGTGCCAGCAGTGAGAATGAGGGGGCCTTCTACGAGCAGTACTTC
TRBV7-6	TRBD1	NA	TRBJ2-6	CASSQRSGTGSSGANVLTF	TGTGCCAGCAGCCAACGGTCCGGGACAGGGAGCTCTGGGGCCAACGTCCTGACTTTC
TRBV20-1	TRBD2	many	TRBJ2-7	CSARGLAETYEQYF	TGCAGTGCTAGAGGACTAGCGGAGACCTACGAGCAGTACTTC
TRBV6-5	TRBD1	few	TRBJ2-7	CASSSLGTGLYEQYF	TGTGCCAGCAGTTCCCTCGGGACAGGGCTCTACGAGCAGTACTTC
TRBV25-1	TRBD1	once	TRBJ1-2	CASSAGDSLSYGYTF	TGTGCCAGCAGCGCTGGGGACAGCTTATCTTATGGCTACACCTTC
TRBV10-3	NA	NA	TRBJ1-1	CASEASGQYRAEAFF	TGTGCCAGCGAAGCATCAGGTCAGTACCGGGCTGAAGCTTTCTTT
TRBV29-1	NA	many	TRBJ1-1	CSWIGGMNTEAFF	TGCAGCTGGATCGGAGGGATGAACACTGAAGCTTTCTTT
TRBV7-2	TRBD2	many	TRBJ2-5	CASRTSGSTQYF	TGTGCCAGCAGAACTAGCGGGAGCACCCAGTACTTC
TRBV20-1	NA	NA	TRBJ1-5	CSASGQTNSYEHF	TGCAGTGCTAGTGGACAGACTAACTCCTACGAGCATTTT
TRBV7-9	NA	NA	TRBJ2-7	CASSSPLGGASYEQYF	TGTGCCAGCAGCTCGCCGTTGGGGGGCGCTTCCTACGAGCAGTACTTC
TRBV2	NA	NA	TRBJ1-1	CASSYAANTEAFF	TGTGCCAGCAGTTACGCAGCGAACACTGAAGCTTTCTTT
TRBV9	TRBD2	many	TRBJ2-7	CASSRTPGLADYEQYF	TGTGCCAGCAGCCGTACCCCGGGACTAGCAGACTACGAGCAGTACTTC
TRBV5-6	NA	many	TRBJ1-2	CASSLSQTLYGYTF	TGTGCCAGCAGCTTGAGTCAGACACTCTATGGCTACACCTTC
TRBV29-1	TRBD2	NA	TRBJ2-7	CSFGGTSGRGEQYF	TGCAGCTTCGGTGGGACTAGCGGGAGAGGTGAGCAGTACTTC
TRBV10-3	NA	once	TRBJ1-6	CAISESIPRWTLLHF	TGTGCCATCAGTGAGTCGATCCCCCGCTGGACACTCCTCCACTTT
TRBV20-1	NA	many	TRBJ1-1	CSASDGVQPVRVTEAFF	TGCAGTGCTAGTGACGGTGTTCAACCAGTTAGAGTCACTGAAGCTTTCTTT
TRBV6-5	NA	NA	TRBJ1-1	CASRFRQESNTEAFF	TGTGCCAGCAGGTTCCGACAGGAATCTAACACTGAAGCTTTCTTT
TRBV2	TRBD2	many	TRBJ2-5	CASITGGGETQYF	TGTGCCAGCATTACGGGGGGGGGGGAGACCCAGTACTTC
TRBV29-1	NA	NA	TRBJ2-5	CSVGLGSPQYF	TGCAGCGTTGGGCTGGGCAGTCCCCAGTACTTC
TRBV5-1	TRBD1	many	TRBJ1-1	CASSYGQGNTEAFF	TGCGCCAGCAGCTATGGACAGGGGAACACTGAAGCTTTCTTT
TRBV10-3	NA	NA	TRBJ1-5	CASSFPQGRIQPQHF	TGTGCCAGCAGTTTCCCCCAGGGGCGCATTCAGCCCCAGCATTTT
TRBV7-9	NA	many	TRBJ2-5	CASSLFWETQYF	TGTGCCAGCAGCCTATTTTGGGAGACCCAGTACTTC
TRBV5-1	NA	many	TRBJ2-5	CASSLVQGGRETQYF	TGCGCCAGCAGCTTGGTTCAGGGCGGTCGGGAGACCCAGTACTTC
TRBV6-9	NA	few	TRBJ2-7	CASSESSGEQYF	TGTGCCAGCAGTGAAAGCTCCGGCGAGCAGTACTTC
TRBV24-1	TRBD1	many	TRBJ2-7	CATSARSGTGTYEQYF	TGTGCCACCAGTGCCCGTTCGGGGACAGGGACCTACGAGCAGTACTTC
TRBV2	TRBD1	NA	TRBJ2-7	CASSGGQGIHEQYF	TGTGCCAGCAGTGGGGGACAGGGGATCCACGAGCAGTACTTC
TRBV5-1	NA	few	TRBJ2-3	CASSQPPVDTQYF	TGCGCCAGCAGCCAGCCCCCCGTAGATACGCAGTATTTT
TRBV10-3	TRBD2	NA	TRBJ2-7	CAISGLAGGPYEQYF	TGTGCCATCAGTGGACTAGCGGGAGGGCCCTACGAGCAGTACTTC
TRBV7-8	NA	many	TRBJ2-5	CASSGVLVETQYF	TGTGCCAGCAGCGGGGTTCTCGTGGAGACCCAGTACTTC
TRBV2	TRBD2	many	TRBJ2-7	CATQASGGYEQYF	TGTGCCACCCAAGCTAGCGGTGGCTACGAGCAGTACTTC
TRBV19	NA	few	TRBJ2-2	CATRPGVRTGELFF	TGTGCCACTCGGCCGGGGGTGAGGACCGGGGAGCTGTTTTTT
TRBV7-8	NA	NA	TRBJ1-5	CASSRDDRSNQPQHF	TGTGCCAGCAGCAGAGACGACCGTAGCAATCAGCCCCAGCATTTT
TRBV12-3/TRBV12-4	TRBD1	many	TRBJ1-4	CASTPGTGGGEKLFF	TGTGCCAGCACCCCTGGGACAGGGGGCGGTGAAAAACTGTTTTTT
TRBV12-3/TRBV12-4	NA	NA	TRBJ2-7	CASSLEGRLTDATYEQYF	TGTGCCAGCAGTTTAGAGGGCCGTTTGACCGATGCCACCTACGAGCAGTACTTC
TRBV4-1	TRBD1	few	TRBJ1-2	CASSQFRGKGNYGYTF	TGCGCCAGCAGCCAGTTCAGGGGGAAGGGTAACTATGGCTACACCTTC
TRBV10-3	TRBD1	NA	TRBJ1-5	CATGRTGNNQPQHF	TGTGCCACTGGTAGGACAGGGAACAATCAGCCCCAGCATTTT
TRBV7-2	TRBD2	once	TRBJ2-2	CASGPGLAGASGELFF	TGTGCCAGTGGACCGGGACTAGCGGGGGCCTCTGGGGAGCTGTTTTTT
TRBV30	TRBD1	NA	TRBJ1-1	CAWGKLRQGEAFF	TGTGCCTGGGGAAAACTCAGACAGGGCGAAGCTTTCTTT
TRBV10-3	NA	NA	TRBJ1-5	CAIRKSGSNQPQHF	TGTGCCATCAGAAAAAGCGGTAGCAATCAGCCCCAGCATTTT
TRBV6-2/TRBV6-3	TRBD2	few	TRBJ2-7	CASSYDGLAGGIYEQYF	TGTGCCAGCAGTTACGACGGACTAGCGGGAGGAATCTACGAGCAGTACTTC
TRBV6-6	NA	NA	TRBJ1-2	CASSRTGTGGSYGYTF	TGTGCCAGCAGCCGAACGGGGACGGGAGGGAGCTATGGCTACACCTTC
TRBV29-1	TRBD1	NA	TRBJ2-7	CSSWGQGAVYEQYF	TGCAGCAGTTGGGGACAGGGGGCCGTGTACGAGCAGTACTTC
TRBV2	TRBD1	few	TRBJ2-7	CASSRDRHSSYEQYF	TGTGCCAGCAGTAGGGACAGGCATAGCTCCTACGAGCAGTACTTC
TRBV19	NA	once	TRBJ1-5	CASRSGGKGSQPQHF	TGTGCCAGTCGCTCCGGGGGCAAGGGAAGTCAGCCCCAGCATTTT